These 26 T cell receptor beta chains came from one sample sequenced in a study of shared clonotypes between healthy human individuals. Here immunoSEQ multiplex PCR was the method, and the copy in TCRdb shows in-frame clones only, minus some. The repertoire includes some 2 million clones, roughly 95% of them detected once, and more than 0.1% sits in the top ten. Sample: naive CD4+ T cells sorted from blood. Subset defined: CD45RA+ positively selected. The receptor source for this set is a man aged 18 to 35 in good health.

The chain has TRBV30 and TRBJ2-1; D call uncertain. V lost 2 bases and J lost 5, with 10 bases in between. This CDR3 region has 13 residues. The germline V gene encodes CDR1 GTSNPN and CDR2 SVGIG (reference sequence). DNA for the CDR3: TGTGCCTGGAGTCTCTCCACCGACAATGAGCAGTTCTTC. Protein product: CAWSLSTDNEQFF.

The rearrangement uses TRBV7-2 and TRBJ2-1, with 12 nucleotides matching TRBD2. CDR1 and CDR2 (germline): SGHTA, FQGNSA. The junction had 5 bases not matched to a gene; V was cut back by 1 base and J by 1 base. The CDR3 length is 18 residues. CDR3 sequence reads: CASSLVGTSGYSYNEQFF. The CDR3 DNA sequence: TGTGCCAGCAGCTTAGTGGGGACTAGCGGGTATTCCTACAATGAGCAGTTCTTC.

This clone has only one observation. The rearrangement joins TRBV18 to TRBJ2-5; 13 nucleotides line up with TRBD2. V was clipped by 3 bases and J by 0 bases; unmatched bases: 1. The length of the CDR3 is 16 residues. Germline CDR1 KGHSH, CDR2 LQKENI. The CDR3 DNA reads TGTGCCAGCTCACCGGGACTAGCGGGGAACCAAGAGACCCAGTACTTC. This sequence encodes CASSPGLAGNQETQYF.

This clone was counted once. V and J are TRBV19 and TRBJ1-6; TRBD1 might be the D (5 bases). The CDR3 has 15 residues. The germline gives CDR1 LNHDA, CDR2 SQIVND (reference sequence). Between the trimmed V and J ends, which lost 3 bases and 9 bases, there was a span of 15 bases. This CDR3 is CASSIDSMGTSPLHF. CDR3 coding DNA: TGTGCCAGTAGTATTGACTCGATGGGGACTTCACCCCTCCACTTT.

The genes are TRBV18 and TRBJ2-3; 13 bases align to TRBD2. CDR1 is KGHSH and CDR2 is LQKENI in the germline V gene. J gave up 1 base and V 3 bases, and 1 base lay outside the gene matches. This CDR3 is built from 16 residues. Here the CDR3 reads CASSPTSGGRTDTQYF. The CDR3 DNA follows: TGTGCCAGCTCACCGACTAGCGGGGGGCGCACAGATACGCAGTATTTT. Supplemented by reference TRBV18 and TRBJ2-3, the full variable domain reads NAGVMQNPRHLVRRRGQEARLRCSPMKGHSHVYWYRQLPEEGLKFMVYLQKENIIDESGMPKERFSAEFPKEGPSILRIQQVVRGDSAAYFCASSPTSGGRTDTQYFGPGTRLTVL.

The chain links TRBV4-1 to TRBJ2-7; a possible D gene is TRBD2 (5 bases). V lost 3 bases, J lost 4 bases, and 13 bases lay in between. The CDR3 extends over 14 amino acids. The V gene's germline CDR1 is MGHRA and CDR2 YSYEKL. The CDR3 sequence: CASSHTLLAYEQYF. The CDR3 nucleotides are TGCGCCAGCAGCCATACCCTTCTAGCTTACGAGCAGTACTTC.

This chain links TRBV7-9 with TRBJ2-3, with 10 bases aligning to TRBD2. Looked up from germline, CDR1 is SEHNR and CDR2 is FQNEAQ (reference sequence). CDR3 length: 15 amino acids. The V and J ends lost 1 base and 4 bases, in that order; junction bases with no gene match: 2. CDR3 sequence reads: CASSLGGTSADTQYF. In DNA, the CDR3 is TGTGCCAGCAGCTTAGGGGGGACTAGCGCAGATACGCAGTATTTT.

V and J are TRBV6-5 and TRBJ2-3; D gene uncertain. The CDR3 totals 13 residues. V shed 7 bases and J shed 4 bases, with 12 bases lying between them. CDR1 MNHEY and CDR2 SVGAGI come from the germline V gene. The CDR3 loop is CASKDRPSDTQYF. CDR3 nucleotide sequence: TGTGCCAGCAAGGACCGCCCCTCAGATACGCAGTATTTT.

This sequence joins TRBV4-3 and TRBJ2-2; either TRBD1 or TRBD2 may supply D (6 bases each). Germline CDR1 LGHNA, CDR2 YSLEER. Trimming stripped 3 bases from V and 6 bases from J, with 20 bases between. CDR3 length: 17 residues. As DNA, the CDR3 is TGCGCCAGCAGCCAGACAGGACTATTCCCCTCATCCGGGGAGCTGTTTTTT. Translating it yields CASSQTGLFPSSGELFF.

This clone was counted between two and nine times. The chain carries TRBV2 and TRBJ2-1; D not resolved. The V gene lost 4 bases and the J gene lost 5 bases, with 12 bases spanning the gap. This CDR3 contains 14 residues. Germline V gives CDR1 SNHLY, CDR2 FYNNEI. Written as DNA, the CDR3 is TGTGCCAGCAGTGGGTCCGCCAGCCACAATGAGCAGTTCTTC. Its translation is CASSGSASHNEQFF.

The chain combines TRBV10-3 with TRBJ2-5; D is uncertain. CDR3 length equals 14 residues. Germline V lookup: CDR1 ENHRY, CDR2 SYGVKD. Trimming stripped 0 bases from V and 6 bases from J, with 11 bases between. The CDR3 loop is CAISESGIEKTQYF. CDR3 nucleotides: TGTGCCATCAGTGAGTCGGGGATAGAGAAGACCCAGTACTTC.

V is TRBV30 and J is TRBJ2-1; 11 bases agree with TRBD1. Losses at the gene ends were 1 base for V and 0 bases for J; bases not matched to a gene: 14. Germline values: CDR1 GTSNPN, CDR2 SVGIG (reference sequence). There are 20 residues in the CDR3. The CDR3 reads CAWSGTGTGGDDNSYNEQFF. The CDR3 coding sequence is TGTGCCTGGAGTGGCACCGGGACAGGGGGAGACGATAACTCCTACAATGAGCAGTTCTTC.

The chain carries TRBV18 and TRBJ1-5, with D possibly matching TRBD1 (6 bases). Trimming took 3 bases from V and 7 from J, leaving 13 bases between them. Germline CDR1 and CDR2: KGHSH and LQKENI. The CDR3 totals 14 residues. The CDR3 DNA sequence: TGTGCCAGCTCACCCCAGGGGATTAGCCAGCCCCAGCATTTT. This translates into CASSPQGISQPQHF.

The count of this clone is one. The chain is built from TRBV29-1 and TRBJ2-7; 9 bases line up with TRBD1. The ends lost 7 bases at V and 3 bases at J; junction bases unmatched: 10. Looked up from germline, CDR1 is SQVTM and CDR2 is ANQGSEA. The CDR3 consists of 14 residues. The CDR3 spells CSARLTTGGYEQYF. CDR3 in DNA: TGCAGCGCACGCCTTACGACAGGGGGCTACGAGCAGTACTTC.

Comments on this clone: In the same sample, other DNA sequences code for this CDR3. The chain employs TRBV5-4 and TRBJ1-5, with TRBD1 matching 7 bases. The CDR3 sequence is 13 residues long. Trimming removed 0 bases from V and 6 bases from J; junction bases left unmatched: 0. The germline gives CDR1 SGHNT, CDR2 YYREEE (reference sequence). Written as DNA, the CDR3 is TGTGCCAGCAGCTTGGACAGGGGTCAGCCCCAGCATTTT. It encodes CASSLDRGQPQHF.

This chain joins TRBV6-1 and TRBJ1-2, with no clear D. This CDR3 has 14 residues. The V gene's germline CDR1 is MNHNS and CDR2 SASEGT. The V gene lost 2 bases and the J gene lost 4 bases, with 11 bases spanning the gap. CDR3 nucleotides: TGTGCCAGCAGTGAATCCGGGTTGTTCTATGGCTACACCTTC. It specifies CASSESGLFYGYTF.

The V call is TRBV10-2, the J call TRBJ2-7; 11 positions match TRBD2. This CDR3 has 14 residues. The germline CDR1 and CDR2 sequences are WSHSY and SAAADI. V dropped 7 bases and J dropped 5; count of bases not matched to a gene: 7. In DNA form, the CDR3 reads TGCGCCAGCAATTTAGCGGGGGGGCCGGACGAGCAGTACTTC. It encodes CASNLAGGPDEQYF.

With regard to this clone: A much larger clone differs from this one at a single base, so this may be a read error. The genes are TRBV18 and TRBJ1-1, with unresolved D. Per the germline V gene, CDR1 is KGHSH and CDR2 is LQKENI. The CDR3 consists of 13 residues. The CDR3 protein is CAGSPPGSTEAFF. The CDR3 bases are TGTGCCGGCTCACCACCGGGATCCACTGAAGCTTTCTTT.

The genes are TRBV6-5 and TRBJ1-1; D call uncertain. Trimming took off 0 bases at V and 1 base at J, with 9 bases between the two ends. In germline, CDR1 is MNHEY, CDR2 SVGAGI. CDR3 length equals 15 residues. CDR3 amino acids: CASSYSLRKNTEAFF. CDR3 coding DNA: TGTGCCAGCAGTTACTCGTTGAGGAAGAACACTGAAGCTTTCTTT.

The rearrangement links TRBV10-3 to TRBJ2-7; D is uncertain. V lost 7 bases, J lost 6 bases, and 16 bases lay in between. This CDR3 spans 13 amino acids. Germline loops: CDR1 ENHRY, CDR2 SYGVKD. The CDR3 DNA sequence: TGTGCCATCACCCCGGGCCTTACGGGCGAGCAGTACTTC. Its protein is CAITPGLTGEQYF.

The chain carries TRBV10-3 and TRBJ2-2, with 7 bases aligning to TRBD1. CDR3 length equals 14 residues. The V and J ends lost 10 bases and 0 bases, in that order; junction bases with no gene match: 5. Germline CDR1 is ENHRY and CDR2 is SYGVKD. The CDR3 sequence: CATRQGSNTGELFF. In DNA, the CDR3 is TGTGCCACCCGACAGGGCTCGAACACCGGGGAGCTGTTTTTT.

The chain recombines TRBV9 with TRBJ1-6, with D hard to call. This CDR3 spans 14 amino acids. Deletions cut 3 bases from V and 6 bases from J, with 10 bases between. Germline CDR1 is SGDLS and CDR2 is YYNGEE. CDR3 sequence (DNA): TGTGCCAGCAGCGGTTCACAGTCTAATTCACCCCTCCACTTT. It yields the protein CASSGSQSNSPLHF.

This rearrangement joins TRBV27 to TRBJ2-7, with 7 bases that match TRBD2. There are 15 residues in the CDR3. Germline trimming cut 5 bases from V and 2 bases from J; bases unmatched to any gene: 9. CDR1 MNHEY and CDR2 SMNVEV come from the germline V gene (reference sequence). This CDR3 reads CASSAGTTRPYEQYF. CDR3 nucleotide sequence: TGTGCCAGCAGTGCCGGGACTACCCGTCCCTACGAGCAGTACTTC.

The rearrangement links TRBV4-1 to TRBJ2-2; no firm D call. V lost 9 bases and J lost 5, with 16 bases in between. The CDR3 sequence is 14 residues long. CDR1 is MGHRA, CDR2 YSYEKL, per germline. As DNA, the CDR3 is TGCGCCAGTTCGCCGGGTCCATTTACCGGGGAGCTGTTTTTT. The encoded protein is CASSPGPFTGELFF.

The chain joins TRBV11-2 to TRBJ2-2; the D gene is possibly TRBD2 (6 bases). The CDR3 runs 17 residues. In germline, CDR1 is SGHAT, CDR2 FQNNGV. The V gene lost 1 base and the J gene lost 6 bases, with 18 bases spanning the gap. The CDR3 region is CASSLVWASVSAGELFF. CDR3 nucleotide sequence: TGTGCCAGCAGCTTAGTGTGGGCTAGCGTGTCGGCCGGGGAGCTGTTTTTT.

Note on this clone: The same CDR3 also results from other DNA sequences found in this sample. The chain has TRBV6-5 and TRBJ1-2; 7 positions match TRBD1. In germline, CDR1 is MNHEY, CDR2 SVGAGI. V dropped 6 bases and J dropped 1; count of bases not matched to a gene: 2. This CDR3 has 13 amino acids. CDR3 amino acids: CASSRDSNYGYTF. CDR3 DNA: TGTGCCAGCAGCAGGGACAGTAACTATGGCTACACCTTC.